Each of the 29 T cell receptor beta chains below was sequenced from the same sample in a study of cytomegalovirus exposure and HLA in healthy donors. The PCR employed 60 Vbeta primers together with 13 Jbeta primers. This table comes from immunoSEQ multiplex PCR, and its TCRdb copy is limited to in-frame clones, with some not included. The sample holds about 130,000 clones, about 10% seen once. Sequences were obtained from PBMCs. The source is a woman younger than 35 in good health and CMV-seropositive.

This clone has a handful of counts. This chain's CDR3 is CAIRGSDYGYTF. The CDR3 nucleotides read TGTGCCATCAGGGGCAGTGACTATGGCTACACCTTC. The chain links TRBV10-3 to TRBJ1-2; the D is unclear. This CDR3 is built from 12 residues. V was cut by 6 bases and J by 3 bases, with 8 bases left in between. Germline V CDR1 and CDR2: ENHRY, SYGVKD.

The chain carries TRBV15 and TRBJ2-7; D is possibly TRBD2 (6 bases). V shed 1 base and J shed 6 bases, with 10 bases lying between them. Germline CDR1 is LNHNV and CDR2 is YYDKDF (reference sequence). The CDR3 has 13 residues. The CDR3 loop reads CATSRGEDREQYF. The CDR3, as DNA: TGTGCCACCAGCAGAGGGGAGGACCGCGAGCAGTACTTC.

The genes are TRBV10-3 and TRBJ2-7; no reliable D call. Germline V gives CDR1 ENHRY, CDR2 SYGVKD. Trimming removed 3 bases at V and 3 bases at J, with 9 bases between. CDR3 size: 13 residues. The CDR3 coding sequence is TGTGCCATCAGTGAAGGCGGAGACTACGAGCAGTACTTC. This codes for CAISEGGDYEQYF.

This clone was seen only a few times. The chain carries TRBV7-9 and TRBJ2-1, with a tentative D call TRBD2 (6 bases). The germline V gene encodes CDR1 SEHNR and CDR2 FQNEAQ (reference sequence). V lost 3 bases, J lost 4 bases, and 13 bases lay in between. The CDR3 totals 15 residues. The DNA for the CDR3 is TGTGCCAGCAGCTTGGGGACTTTTAATTACAATGAGCAGTTCTTC. Translated, it gives CASSLGTFNYNEQFF.

This clone was seen a handful of times. The chain links TRBV7-6 to TRBJ2-1, with TRBD1 as a possible D gene (5 bases). V lost 5 bases, J lost 8 bases, and 22 bases lay in between. The CDR3 is 16 amino acids. The germline V gene has CDR1 SGHVS and CDR2 FNYEAQ. The CDR3 nucleotides read TGTGCCAGCAGCCTCGGGCTAGGGGCCCCAGGAGATGAGCAGTTCTTC. This translates into CASSLGLGAPGDEQFF.

This clone was picked up a small number of times. CDR3 sequence reads: CSVDQGADTQYF. CDR3 nucleotide sequence: TGCAGCGTTGACCAGGGTGCAGATACGCAGTATTTT. This chain joins TRBV29-1 and TRBJ2-3; D perhaps matches TRBD1 (5 bases). V was clipped by 3 bases and J by 4 bases, with 8 bases between them. The CDR3 is 12 amino acids. Germline loops: CDR1 SQVTM, CDR2 ANQGSEA.

The chain combines TRBV27 with TRBJ2-7, with D possibly being TRBD2 (5 bases). The V gene lost 8 bases and the J gene lost 0 bases, with 8 bases spanning the gap. Germline CDR1 and CDR2: MNHEY and SMNVEV (reference sequence). The CDR3 extends over 12 amino acids. CDR3 DNA: TGTGCCAGCGGAGGTTACTCCTACGAGCAGTACTTC. It codes for CASGGYSYEQYF.

This clone was recorded a few times. The chain combines TRBV30 with TRBJ2-7; D might be TRBD2 (6 bases). Trimming pared 4 bases from V and 0 bases from J, leaving 13 bases between. Germline CDR1 is GTSNPN and CDR2 is SVGIG (reference sequence). The CDR3 spans 14 residues. The CDR3 DNA sequence: TGTGCCTGGATGAGAGGAGGGACCTCCTACGAGCAGTACTTC. Translated: CAWMRGGTSYEQYF.

The chain uses TRBV7-3 and TRBJ2-3; D unclear. V was pared by 5 bases and J by 2 bases, with 5 bases between. CDR1 and CDR2 (germline): SGHTA, FQGTGA. This CDR3 region has 12 residues. The CDR3 DNA reads TGTGCCAGCAGCCTACTCACAGATACGCAGTATTTT. This encodes CASSLLTDTQYF.

The chain combines TRBV28 with TRBJ2-5, with TRBD2 matching over 10 bases. This CDR3 comprises 16 residues. Per germline, CDR1 MDHEN and CDR2 SYDVKM. Trimming at V came to 5 bases and at J to 1 base, leaving 7 bases not matched to a gene. The CDR3 loop is CASSPSGLAVQETQYF. CDR3 nucleotides: TGTGCCAGCAGTCCCTCTGGACTAGCGGTCCAAGAGACCCAGTACTTC.

The chain joins TRBV20-1 to TRBJ2-7; weak D call: TRBD2 (5 bases). From germline, CDR1 is DFQATT and CDR2 SNEGSKA (reference sequence). The V end was cut by 1 base, the J end by 10 bases, with 11 bases between. The CDR3 runs 11 residues. For the CDR3, the DNA is TGCAGTGCTAGAGTCGGAGGTAATCAGTACTTC. Protein product: CSARVGGNQYF.

Only a few counts were recorded for this clone. The chain links TRBV6-1 to TRBJ2-7, with D tentatively TRBD2 (6 bases). The CDR3 sequence is 14 residues long. Trimming took 4 bases from V and 1 from J, leaving 11 bases between them. Germline V gives CDR1 MNHNS, CDR2 SASEGT. The CDR3 region is CASSVLGGSYEQYF. Here the CDR3 DNA reads TGTGCCAGCAGTGTACTGGGGGGATCCTACGAGCAGTACTTC.

As for this clone: The CDR3 carries no conserved terminal phenylalanine or tryptophan, so it likely arises from a read error. Because the CDR3's place on the DNA is in doubt, the DNA is left out and the CDR3 is given as listed by TCRdb. The chain has TRBV19 and TRBJ2-7; the table names TRBD1, a call not compared with the DNA. The length of the CDR3 is 13 amino acids, counting both ends. Germline-derived CDR1 and CDR2 are LNHDA and SQIVND (reference sequence). CDR3 loop: CASTIRRGGQGSG.

The chain recombines TRBV7-3 with TRBJ2-3, with 7 bases fitting TRBD1. The trim removed 6 bases at V and 2 bases at J, leaving 8 bases unmatched. Germline assignment: CDR1 SGHTA and CDR2 FQGTGA. This CDR3 comprises 15 residues. The CDR3 DNA reads as TGTGCCAGCAGTTGGACAGGAGAAGACACAGATACGCAGTATTTT. Its protein product is CASSWTGEDTDTQYF.

This clone was seen a handful of times. In DNA form, the CDR3 reads TGTGCCAGCAGCCTCCTGGCGGGAGGGCCCGTGGTGGTAGAGACCCAGTACTTC. It encodes CASSLLAGGPVVVETQYF. This sequence joins TRBV5-4 and TRBJ2-5; 9 positions match TRBD2. CDR3 length: 18 amino acids. The J segment lost 4 bases and the V segment lost 4 bases, leaving 17 bases of the junction unmatched. Germline-derived CDR1 and CDR2 are SGHNT and YYREEE (reference sequence).

A few counts support this clone. Additional DNA sequences in this sample encode the identical CDR3. This chain joins TRBV5-4 and TRBJ2-6; weak D call: TRBD1 (5 bases). Trimming pared 3 bases from V and 0 bases from J, leaving 10 bases between. Per germline, CDR1 SGHNT and CDR2 YYREEE (reference sequence). This CDR3 has 16 residues. This CDR3 is CASSWGDNSGANVLTF. CDR3 nucleotide sequence: TGTGCCAGCAGCTGGGGCGACAACTCTGGGGCCAACGTCCTGACTTTC.

There are a few counts of this clone. The J gene is TRBJ2-1, the V gene TRBV6-6; D gene unclear. Germline CDR1 is MNHNY and CDR2 is SVGAGI (reference sequence). This CDR3 is 11 amino acids long. Between the trimmed V and J ends, which lost 6 bases and 7 bases, there was a span of 7 bases. The DNA of the CDR3 is TGTGCCAGCAGACGGCGGAATGAGCAGTTCTTC. Translating it yields CASRRRNEQFF.

V gene TRBV28 combines with J gene TRBJ1-3; TRBD1 matches at 9 bases. CDR1 is MDHEN and CDR2 is SYDVKM in the germline V gene. The CDR3 extends over 11 amino acids. With V trimmed by 11 bases and J by 4 bases, 0 bases remained unmatched. CDR3 DNA sequence: TGTGCCGGACAGGGGGGAAACACCATATATTTT. Protein sequence: CAGQGGNTIYF.

This chain uses TRBV19 with TRBJ2-7; D gene uncertain. Germline CDR1 and CDR2: LNHDA and SQIVND (reference sequence). This CDR3 region has 14 residues. Trimming cost V 3 bases and J 0 bases, with 9 bases left between them. The DNA for the CDR3 is TGTGCCAGTAGTATTGGCAGGCGCTCCTACGAGCAGTACTTC. Amino acid sequence: CASSIGRRSYEQYF.

A few counts support this clone. V is TRBV5-1 and J is TRBJ2-2, with 9 positions matching TRBD2. The V and J ends lost 5 bases and 6 bases, in that order; junction bases with no gene match: 2. Germline CDR1 is SGHRS and CDR2 is YFSETQ. The CDR3 is made up of 13 amino acids. The CDR3 loop reads CASRLAGAGELFF. For the CDR3, the DNA is TGCGCCAGCAGGTTAGCGGGAGCCGGGGAGCTGTTTTTT.

The chain links TRBV30 to TRBJ1-1, with TRBD1 matching over 9 bases. Trimming took 5 bases from V and 6 from J; bases not matched to a gene: 10. The CDR3 extends over 14 amino acids. Germline loops: CDR1 GTSNPN, CDR2 SVGIG (reference sequence). CDR3: CAWDETGGASEAFF. Here the CDR3 DNA reads TGTGCCTGGGATGAAACAGGGGGCGCGTCTGAAGCTTTCTTT.

The chain combines TRBV30 with TRBJ1-2, with D hard to call. This CDR3 region has 12 residues. Per the germline V gene, CDR1 is GTSNPN and CDR2 is SVGIG (reference sequence). V was shortened by 4 bases and J by 7 bases, with 13 bases between the two germline ends. The CDR3 loop is CAWTKTPLGYTF. In nucleotides, the CDR3 is TGTGCCTGGACAAAGACACCCCTTGGCTACACCTTC.

The chain links TRBV6-4 to TRBJ2-3, with a possible D match to TRBD1 (5 bases). CDR1 and CDR2 (germline): MRHNA, SNTAGT. V was trimmed by 2 bases and J by 1 base, leaving 7 bases between them. The CDR3 has 14 amino acids. CDR3 sequence (DNA): TGTGCCAGCAGTGACGGGGCGCGCACAGATACGCAGTATTTT. Encoded protein: CASSDGARTDTQYF.

The sample holds a few counts of this clone. The chain employs TRBV5-1 and TRBJ2-1; TRBD1 matches 7 bases. Germline V CDR1 and CDR2: SGHRS, YFSETQ. The trim removed 1 base at V and 5 bases at J, leaving 6 bases unmatched. The CDR3 contains 15 residues. The DNA of the CDR3 is TGCGCCAGCAGCTTGACCCCCGGACAGGACAATGAGCAGTTCTTC. Translation: CASSLTPGQDNEQFF.

The chain recombines TRBV27 with TRBJ1-2; 7 bases fit TRBD1. Unmatched junction bases numbered 5, after V lost 2 bases and J lost 2 bases. The CDR3 has 15 residues. CDR1 and CDR2 (germline): MNHEY, SMNVEV (reference sequence). CDR3 in amino acids: CASSLKEGANYGYTF. Here the CDR3 DNA reads TGTGCCAGCAGTTTAAAGGAGGGGGCGAACTATGGCTACACCTTC.

V gene TRBV6-5 combines with J gene TRBJ2-5; TRBD2 agrees at 11 bases. The CDR3 is 16 amino acids. The ends lost 1 base at V and 2 bases at J; junction bases unmatched: 3. In germline, CDR1 is MNHEY, CDR2 SVGAGI. CDR3 coding DNA: TGTGCCAGCAGTTACTTCGGGACTAGCGGTCAAGAGACCCAGTACTTC. Amino acid sequence: CASSYFGTSGQETQYF.

This clone was seen only a few times. The V call is TRBV20-1, the J call TRBJ2-7, with 7 nucleotides matching TRBD1. The CDR3 consists of 11 residues. Trimming took 0 bases from V and 13 from J; bases not matched to a gene: 6. CDR1 and CDR2 from the germline V gene are DFQATT and SNEGSKA (reference sequence). CDR3 DNA sequence: TGCAGTGCTAGAGATTCGGACAGGCAATACTTC. It translates to CSARDSDRQYF.

This clone turned up a few times. The chain links TRBV10-3 to TRBJ2-7; 9 nucleotides line up with TRBD2. Germline V CDR1 and CDR2: ENHRY, SYGVKD. V lost 8 bases, J lost 5 bases, and 7 bases stayed unmatched. This CDR3 spans 13 amino acids. Here the CDR3 DNA reads TGTGCCATCTGGGTTAGCGGGAGTAACGAGCAGTACTTC. This gives the protein CAIWVSGSNEQYF.

This clone was observed a handful of times. The genes are TRBV6-1 and TRBJ2-5; 7 bases align to TRBD1. The V segment lost 6 bases and the J segment 4 bases; nucleotides outside the gene matches: 5. The CDR3 has 13 residues. The V gene's germline CDR1 is MNHNS and CDR2 SASEGT. In nucleotides, the CDR3 is TGTGCCAGCAGAGATACAGGGGTAGAGACCCAGTACTTC. Protein product: CASRDTGVETQYF.